Listed here is a single T cell receptor beta chain. A much larger clonotype is one base distant, so this may be a read error. Patients chosen for sequencing had CD8+CD57+ cells that had expanded, as shown by flow cytometry. Therapy had not been given to patients before blood sampling. These data originate in a study of CD8+CD57+ T cells in acquired aplastic anemia. The CDR3 contains 15 residues. Germline loops: CDR1 MNHEY, CDR2 SVGAGI. Trimming removed 0 bases from V and 2 bases from J; junction bases left unmatched: 3. The template for TCR beta VDJ and CDR3 sequence profiling was genomic DNA. MiXCR, applied by TCRdb to the reads, yields one record per CDR3 protein. The sample records approximately 150,000 distinct CDR3 sequences, around 47% being singletons.

V and J are TRBV6-5 and TRBJ2-7; 8 bases agree with TRBD1. The clonotype originates from a human donor with aplastic anemia. The material sequenced was sorted CD4+, CD8+, or CD8+CD57+ T cells (not recorded which) from PBMCs. The CDR3 protein is CASSYSNRGAYEQYV. In DNA form, the CDR3 reads TGTGCCAGCAGTTACTCCAACAGGGGGGCCTACGAGCAGTACGTC.